Following are 27 T cell receptor beta chains from one sample sequenced in a study of molecular identifiers for immune sequencing clone quantification. TCRdb re-called the PCR reads with MiXCR, one entry per CDR3 protein. The repertoire consists of some 12,000 distinct CDR3 sequences, with 15% to 20% occurring once and the leading ten covering roughly 1.5%. Sequences were obtained from naive CD8+ T cells from blood, with Jurkat cell RNA spiked in. Subset reported: FACS-sorted CD8+CD4-CCR7+CD45RA+ naive T cells. All receptors derive from a human donor in good health. Some libraries in this study had Jurkat cell RNA spiked in.

This clonotype is labeled medium-sized. The chain combines TRBV25-1 with TRBJ1-5; D might be TRBD1 (5 bases). The CDR3 extends over 15 amino acids. With 1 base removed from V and 5 bases from J, the gap between germline ends came to 12 bases. Per germline, CDR1 MGHDK and CDR2 SYGVNS. The CDR3 region is CASSEFQDSDQPQHF. The CDR3 region has the DNA TGTGCCAGCAGTGAATTCCAAGACAGCGATCAGCCCCAGCATTTT.

This clonotype is medium-sized (0.01 to 0.1%) within its sample. The chain links TRBV28 to TRBJ1-1; D is possibly TRBD1 (5 bases). Germline assignment: CDR1 MDHEN and CDR2 SYDVKM. With 7 bases removed from V and 0 bases from J, the gap between germline ends came to 18 bases. The CDR3 contains 16 residues. This CDR3 is CASTGRVRGMNTEAFF. CDR3 sequence (DNA): TGTGCCAGCACGGGCAGGGTCCGAGGGATGAACACTGAAGCTTTCTTT.

This clonotype was detected ten times or more. The rearrangement uses TRBV29-1 and TRBJ2-7; D is unresolved. CDR1 is SQVTM and CDR2 is ANQGSEA in the germline V gene. The CDR3 has 14 amino acids. Trimming took off 0 bases at V and 0 bases at J, with 9 bases between the two ends. CDR3 amino acids: CSVEEDYASYEQYF. The DNA for the CDR3 is TGCAGCGTTGAAGAGGATTACGCCTCCTACGAGCAGTACTTC.

This clonotype was seen a handful of times. J is TRBJ2-1 and V is TRBV6-5; 11 nucleotides agree with TRBD2. The CDR3 consists of 15 residues. The germline V gene encodes CDR1 MNHEY and CDR2 SVGAGI. The V gene end was trimmed by 6 bases and the J gene end by 4 bases; junction bases not matched to a gene: 5. CDR3: CASRLGTSGYNEQFF. The CDR3 coding sequence is TGTGCCAGCAGATTAGGGACTAGCGGATACAATGAGCAGTTCTTC.

Judged by abundance, this clonotype is medium-sized. The chain recombines TRBV5-1 with TRBJ1-1, with D perhaps matching TRBD1 (6 bases). CDR1 and CDR2 (germline): SGHRS, YFSETQ. V was pared by 1 base and J by 7 bases, with 17 bases between. There are 15 residues in the CDR3. CDR3 bases: TGCGCCAGCAGCTTGTCCCCCGGGACAATAGATGAAGCTTTCTTT. It yields the protein CASSLSPGTIDEAFF.

This clonotype has just a few counts. This chain joins TRBV30 and TRBJ2-1; 7 nucleotides line up with TRBD2. V shed 0 bases and J 3 bases; nucleotides not matched to a gene: 5. The CDR3 has 15 residues. Germline CDR1 is GTSNPN and CDR2 is SVGIG (reference sequence). DNA of the CDR3: TGTGCCTGGAGTGTAGGTAGCGGGTACTACAATGAGCAGTTCTTC. Translated, it gives CAWSVGSGYYNEQFF.

About this clonotype: A read error may be the cause here, since a much bigger clone is one base away. The V call is TRBV11-3, the J call TRBJ2-1; 8 nucleotides agree with TRBD2. CDR1 and CDR2 from the germline V gene are SGHNT and YENEEA. The CDR3 contains 14 residues. CDR3 DNA: TGTGCCAGCAGCTTAGAACTAGCGGACAATGAGCAGTCCTTC. This translates into CASSLELADNEQSF.

There are a few counts of this clonotype. The rearrangement uses TRBV27 and TRBJ2-1; D possibly matches TRBD1 or TRBD2 (5 bases each). The V gene lost 5 bases and the J gene lost 10 bases, with 12 bases spanning the gap. There are 12 residues in the CDR3. The germline V gene encodes CDR1 MNHEY and CDR2 SMNVEV (reference sequence). CDR3 region: CASSELGDEQFF. CDR3 in DNA: TGTGCCAGCAGTGAACTCGGGGACGAGCAGTTCTTC.

Details on this clonotype: At one boundary the junction diverges from the germline segment, which might be a read error. The V call is TRBV11-2, the J call TRBJ2-3, with TRBD2 identical over 10 bases. This CDR3 has 19 residues. Looked up from germline, CDR1 is SGHAT and CDR2 is FQNNGV. CDR3 coding DNA: TGTGCCAGCAGCCAGTCTCCGGTTACTAGCGGGGAAAGCACAGATACGCAGTATTTC. Amino acids: CASSQSPVTSGESTDTQYF. Filled out from reference TRBV11-2 and TRBJ2-3, the complete variable domain reads EAGVAQSPRYKIIEKRQSVAFWCNPISGHATLYWYQQILGQGPKLLIQFQNNGVVDDSQLPKDRFSAERLKGVDSTLKIQPAKLEDSAVYLCASSQSPVTSGESTDTQYFGPGTRLTVL.

Turning to this clonotype: A read error is likely, as this CDR3 ends without the conserved phenylalanine or tryptophan. The V and J genes are TRBV4-2 and TRBJ2-1; no definite D call. The CDR3 spans 14 residues. Germline lookup yields CDR1 LGHNA and CDR2 YNFKEQ. The V and J ends lost 0 bases and 7 bases respectively, with 10 bases between them. DNA of the CDR3: TGTGCCAGCAGCCAAGATTGGCCCTTAAATGAGCAGTTCCTC. Protein sequence: CASSQDWPLNEQFL.

As to this clonotype: A single base separates this from a much larger clone, so it may be a read error. The chain employs TRBV28 and TRBJ2-7; D ambiguous. Per the germline V gene, CDR1 is MDHEN and CDR2 is SYDVKM. The CDR3 has 14 residues. V was pared by 6 bases and J by 4 bases, with 16 bases between. CDR3 sequence reads: CASRLTRSCYEQYF. CDR3 bases: TGTGCCAGCAGACTGACGAGGAGTTGTTACGAGCAGTACTTC.

By sample share, this clonotype is medium-sized. The chain employs TRBV7-9 and TRBJ2-5, with TRBD1 matching over 12 bases. Trimming took 0 bases from V and 4 from J; bases not matched to a gene: 3. Germline V gives CDR1 SEHNR, CDR2 FQNEAQ (reference sequence). This CDR3 is 16 amino acids long. In nucleotides, the CDR3 is TGTGCCAGCAGCTTAGCGCTGGGACAGGGGGCAGAGACCCAGTACTTC. This translates into CASSLALGQGAETQYF.

The chain joins TRBV28 to TRBJ2-7; 11 bases are a match to TRBD2. After removal of 3 bases from V and 3 bases from J, the junction contained 7 bases not matched to a gene. This CDR3 has 16 amino acids. The V gene's germline CDR1 is MDHEN and CDR2 SYDVKM. CDR3 DNA sequence: TGTGCCAGCAGTTTCGGACTAGCGGGTGGGTACTACGAGCAGTACTTC. This sequence encodes CASSFGLAGGYYEQYF.

This clonotype counts as medium-sized. The chain combines TRBV20-1 with TRBJ2-1, with 9 positions matching TRBD2. Germline trimming cut 3 bases from V and 4 bases from J; bases unmatched to any gene: 4. CDR1 and CDR2 from the germline V gene are DFQATT and SNEGSKA (reference sequence). CDR3 length: 14 amino acids. CDR3 amino acids: CSARFSGSYNEQFF. The CDR3 region has the DNA TGCAGTGCTAGGTTTAGCGGGAGTTACAATGAGCAGTTCTTC.

This clonotype was observed at least ten times. The gene calls are TRBV7-9 and TRBJ2-1; D is possibly TRBD1 or TRBD2 (6 bases each). The CDR3 is 17 residues long. Germline V gene sequence: CDR1 SEHNR, CDR2 FQNEAQ (reference sequence). V dropped 2 bases and J dropped 6 bases, with 20 bases sitting between them. The CDR3 protein is CASSLNLWGAGGNEQFF. The CDR3 coding sequence is TGTGCCAGCAGCTTAAATTTGTGGGGGGCGGGCGGCAATGAGCAGTTCTTC.

V and J are TRBV9 and TRBJ1-2; D is uncertain. Germline lookup yields CDR1 SGDLS and CDR2 YYNGEE. Trimming pared 3 bases from V and 0 bases from J, leaving 12 bases between. The CDR3 is 15 amino acids. In nucleotides, the CDR3 is TGTGCCAGCAGCGCCGGACTCACGCCTAACTATGGCTACACCTTC. Amino acids: CASSAGLTPNYGYTF.

This clonotype ranks as medium-sized. The chain couples TRBV14 to TRBJ2-3; D possibly corresponds to TRBD2 (5 bases). Germline V CDR1 and CDR2: SGHDN, FVKESK. Trimming pared 0 bases from V and 3 bases from J, leaving 13 bases between. The CDR3 runs 16 residues. CDR3 in amino acids: CASSQDSRVRTDTQYF. The CDR3 DNA sequence: TGTGCCAGCAGCCAAGATTCGCGGGTTAGGACAGATACGCAGTATTTT.

This clonotype has ten or more counts. The chain recombines TRBV3-1 with TRBJ2-2; possible D gene TRBD2, 5 bases. Trimming cost V 1 base and J 0 bases, with 18 bases left between them. This CDR3 contains 19 residues. Germline V lookup: CDR1 LGHDT, CDR2 YNNKEL (reference sequence). The CDR3 DNA reads as TGTGCCAGCAGCCAAGCCGAACCTCTGGCGGAGGCGAACACCGGGGAGCTGTTTTTT. Amino acids: CASSQAEPLAEANTGELFF. The full variable domain, with the rest looked up from reference TRBV3-1 and TRBJ2-2, is DTAVSQTPKYLVTQMGNDKSIKCEQNLGHDTMYWYKQDSKKFLKIMFSYNNKELIINETVPNRFSPKSPDKAHLNLHINSLELGDSAVYFCASSQAEPLAEANTGELFFGEGSRLTVL.

As regards this clonotype: A much more abundant neighbour one base away suggests this may be a read error. This rearrangement joins TRBV11-2 to TRBJ2-7; TRBD2 matches 10 bases. In germline, CDR1 is SGHAT, CDR2 FQNNGV. There are 19 residues in the CDR3. The junction had 17 bases not matched to a gene; V was cut back by 0 bases and J by 6 bases. The CDR3 loop is CASSLDRFIGTSAYREQYF. DNA of the CDR3: TGTGCCAGCAGCTTAGATCGGTTTATAGGGACTAGCGCCTATCGCGAGCAGTACTTC.

Of note for this clonotype: At one of its ends the junction is not consistent with the germline gene, which may arise from a read error. The chain links TRBV7-2 to TRBJ2-7; TRBD2 matches 9 bases. This CDR3 has 16 amino acids. Germline CDR1 is SGHTA and CDR2 is FQGNSA. CDR3 nucleotides: TGCGCCAGCAGTCAAGGGGGGACTAGCATCTTCTACGAGCAGTACTTC. Translation: CASSQGGTSIFYEQYF.

Judged by abundance, this clonotype is medium-sized. This chain connects TRBV7-6 to TRBJ1-1; D call uncertain. There are 16 residues in the CDR3. CDR1 and CDR2 from the germline V gene are SGHVS and FNYEAQ. V lost 1 base to trimming and J lost 6 bases, with 18 bases between them. The CDR3 DNA reads TGTGCCAGCAGCTTAGGTGCAGGCACGGCGGGCGCTGAAGCTTTCTTT. Amino acid sequence: CASSLGAGTAGAEAFF.

In its sample, this clonotype ranks as medium-sized (0.01 to 0.1%). Germline and junction disagree at one end, which may indicate a read error. V gene TRBV28 combines with J gene TRBJ1-3; TRBD1 might be the D (5 bases). This CDR3 has 19 residues. CDR1 is MDHEN, CDR2 SYDVKM, per germline. Here the CDR3 reads CASGFRHPDIKASGNTIYF. In nucleotides, the CDR3 is TGTGCCAGCGGTTTTCGGCACCCGGACATCAAGGCTTCTGGAAACACCATATATTTT.

The table lists this clonotype with many counts. The chain links TRBV7-6 to TRBJ1-1; perhaps TRBD1 as D (5 bases). Trimming cost V 1 base and J 4 bases, with 16 bases left between them. CDR1 and CDR2 from the germline V gene are SGHVS and FNYEAQ. This CDR3 is built from 16 residues. This CDR3 is CASSLGGQGSGTEAFF. As DNA, the CDR3 is TGTGCCAGCAGCTTAGGTGGGCAGGGTAGTGGCACTGAAGCTTTCTTT.

In this sample, this clonotype is medium-sized (0.01 to 0.1%). This chain joins TRBV7-6 and TRBJ1-1; a possible D gene is TRBD1 (6 bases). V lost 1 base to trimming and J lost 0 bases, with 15 bases between them. Germline V gives CDR1 SGHVS, CDR2 FNYEAQ. This CDR3 contains 17 residues. CDR3 DNA sequence: TGTGCCAGCAGCTTAGTGGACCGGACAGATCTGAACACTGAAGCTTTCTTT. It specifies CASSLVDRTDLNTEAFF.

This clonotype was picked up many times. The chain uses TRBV5-6 and TRBJ2-3; D call uncertain. Trimming took off 3 bases at V and 1 base at J, with 3 bases between the two ends. In germline, CDR1 is SGHDT, CDR2 YYEEEE. The CDR3 extends over 12 amino acids. Here the CDR3 DNA reads TGTGCCAGCAGCTGGGGCACAGATACGCAGTATTTT. Translated, it gives CASSWGTDTQYF.

The J gene is TRBJ2-7, the V gene TRBV4-1, with 11 nucleotides matching TRBD2. The CDR3 sequence is 15 residues long. Germline values: CDR1 MGHRA, CDR2 YSYEKL. After removal of 0 bases from V and 9 bases from J, the junction contained 7 bases not matched to a gene. CDR3 residues: CASSQDFTSGGGQYF. CDR3 coding DNA: TGCGCCAGCAGCCAAGATTTCACTAGCGGGGGCGGGCAGTACTTC.

In this sample, this clonotype turned up many times. This chain links TRBV7-6 with TRBJ2-7; D gene uncertain. The CDR3 covers 13 residues. Germline-derived CDR1 and CDR2 are SGHVS and FNYEAQ. V was pared by 1 base and J by 6 bases, with 10 bases between. CDR3 residues: CASSLEGWGEQYF. CDR3 nucleotide sequence: TGTGCCAGCAGCTTAGAGGGCTGGGGCGAGCAGTACTTC.